This T cell receptor beta chain was sequenced in a study of patients and donors after allogeneic stem cell transplantation. This clonotype was counted between two and nine times. Via MiXCR, TCRdb re-called the RT-PCR reads, giving one row per CDR3 protein. Of about a million distinct CDR3 sequences in the sample, approximately 18% were seen once. Trimming took off 5 bases at V and 8 bases at J, with 12 bases between the two ends. The CDR3 consists of 13 residues. Germline lookup yields CDR1 SEHNR and CDR2 FQNEAQ (reference sequence). This TCR was sampled from a human donor who was either an allogeneic HSCT recipient or a stem cell or donor lymphocyte infusion donor (not recorded which). It is not recorded whose cells these are; they may come from a transplant donor. V gene TRBV7-9 combines with J gene TRBJ1-4, with D perhaps TRBD1 (6 bases). Sequencing was carried out using blood, either unsorted or a sorted T cell fraction (not recorded which). The CDR3 DNA sequence: TGTGCCAGCAGCCAGGGGACCAAAGAAAAACTGTTTTTT. Protein sequence: CASSQGTKEKLFF.